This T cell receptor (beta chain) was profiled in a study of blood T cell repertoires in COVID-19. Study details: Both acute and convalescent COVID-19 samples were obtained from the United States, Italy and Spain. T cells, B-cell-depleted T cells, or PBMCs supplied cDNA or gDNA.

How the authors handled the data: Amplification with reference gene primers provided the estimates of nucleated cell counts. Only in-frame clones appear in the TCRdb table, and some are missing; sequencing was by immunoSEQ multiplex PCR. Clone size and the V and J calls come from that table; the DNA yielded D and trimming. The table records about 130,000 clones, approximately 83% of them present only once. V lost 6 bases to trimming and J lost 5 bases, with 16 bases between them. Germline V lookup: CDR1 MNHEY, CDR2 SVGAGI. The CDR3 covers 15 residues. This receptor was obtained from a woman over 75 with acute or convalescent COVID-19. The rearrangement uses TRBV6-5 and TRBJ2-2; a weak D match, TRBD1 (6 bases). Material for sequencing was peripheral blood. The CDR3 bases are TGTGCCAGCAGCCGCGGGCTACAGGGTACCGGGGAGCTGTTTTTT. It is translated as CASSRGLQGTGELFF.